This TCR beta chain is drawn from a study of blood T cell repertoires in COVID-19 (dated by TCRdb to the early 2020s). About the investigation overall: The collaborator samples originated in the United States, Italy and Spain and spanned the acute and convalescent phases of COVID-19. The material from the prospective study consisted of cDNA or gDNA derived from T cells, B-cell-depleted T cells, or PBMCs. Deeply sampled blood TCRbeta repertoires from subjects exposed to, actively infected with, or recovered from COVID-19 were included in the dataset. The repertoires were released in a freely available public database intended as a resource for research on the immune response to SARS-CoV-2. The samples were drawn from the first 160 participants of the ongoing ImmuneRACE study and from some 1,300 subjects provided by 6 global collaborators. The sample metadata nearly always contained a de-identified subject ID, COVID-19 status, age in years and sex. Where HLA class I and class II types were available, the types were taken from metadata supplied by the sample provider, not from assay-based typing.

The full study reports these points: The amount of clinical and demographic metadata varied by source and participant and was provided uncurated.

In the prospective study, participants were about 18 to 100 years old, resided in about 25 geographic areas of the United States, and were enrolled through a virtual design. In the prospective study, cohorts were assigned on the basis of participant-reported clinical history obtained from a screening survey and a study questionnaire. In the prospective study, whole blood, serum and a nasopharyngeal or oropharyngeal swab were collected from each participant by mobile phlebotomists. Prospective study participants could optionally give additional blood draws and questionnaires over a roughly 2-month period. Blood samples from the prospective study were shipped frozen or at room temperature prior to DNA extraction. A note on this clone: Its antigen specificity is not known. Base qualities are not provided; no much larger clone lies one nucleotide away.

The immunoSEQ Assay, a bias-controlled multiplex PCR, was used to amplify TCRbeta CDR3 regions from genomic DNA. The paper's processing steps were these. Nucleated cell counts per sample were estimated from amplification of reference gene primers within the assay. To quantify the absolute abundance of each unique TCRbeta CDR3 rearrangement, sequence reads were collapsed and filtered. For each sample, productive Simpson clonality was calculated by taking the square root of Simpson's diversity index across productive rearrangements. This is the immuneACCESS table as TCRdb keeps it, with only in-frame sequences that have V and J called. A part of the clones is gone; compared with another copy, unresolved V genes explain less than half, and the rest is unexplained. The DNA gave D and trimming, while V, J and clone size come from that table. The sample table records approximately 300,000 clones; almost 90% of these occur just once. The ten top clones hold approximately 4% of the sample.

The origin of this receptor is a woman younger than 30 with acute COVID-19. The sample consisted of PBMCs or T cells enriched from blood (not recorded which).

In nucleotides, the sequence is TGTGCCACCAGTGACACCGGGACAGGGAACTATGGCTACACCTTC. It specifies CATSDTGTGNYGYTF. In this chain, TRBV24-1 is recombined with TRBJ1-2, and TRBD1 aligns with 9 junction nucleotides. According to the germline V gene, CDR1 reads KGHDR and CDR2 reads SFDVKD. The CDR3 spans 15 residues, from the cysteine through the phenylalanine. Kept here is only the CDR3 DNA, which spans 45 bases and is read in frame from base 1. Trimmed from V: 4 bases; trimmed from J: 2 bases; junction bases lacking a gene match: 4.